This T cell receptor beta chain originates from a study of blood T cell repertoires in COVID-19. CDR1 LGHNA and CDR2 YNFKEQ come from the germline V gene. The junction had 6 bases not matched to a gene; V was cut back by 1 base and J by 4 bases. The CDR3 contains 17 residues. In the original processing: Reference gene primer amplification yielded estimated nucleated cell counts. Profiling relied on immunoSEQ multiplex PCR, and the TCRdb table lists in-frame clones only, not all of them. D and trimming come from the DNA, and the V and J calls and clone size come from that table. The top ten hold about 8% of the sample, which has around 110,000 clones, approximately 82% seen once.

The chain has TRBV4-2 and TRBJ2-7; 14 bases are a match to TRBD2. The sample was peripheral blood. The source is a man in his 70s with active or convalescent COVID-19. CDR3 sequence (DNA): TGTGCCAGCAGCCAAGCCGCGACTAGCGGGGGGGTATACGAGCAGTACTTC. Protein: CASSQAATSGGVYEQYF.